This T cell receptor beta chain was recorded in a study of cytomegalovirus exposure and HLA in healthy donors. Overall study results and limits: Researchers counted about 150 TCR beta chains as cytomegalovirus-associated.

Primers for the PCR totalled 60 Vbeta and 13 Jbeta. Measured with immunoSEQ multiplex PCR; TCRdb has only the in-frame clones, and not every one. The table records roughly 120,000 clones, 9% to 10% of them present only once. The CDR3 sequence is 13 residues long. Germline V gene data show CDR1 as SGDLS and CDR2 as YYNGEE. V was pared by 0 bases and J by 6 bases, with 10 bases between. Notes on this clone: Its antigen remains unknown.

Sequences were obtained from PBMCs. The J gene is TRBJ2-7, the V gene TRBV9; no reliable D call. The source is a man aged 25-45 years in good health and CMV-seronegative. The DNA for the CDR3 is TGTGCCAGCAGCGTAGACATGCCTGGCGAGCAGTACTTC. It specifies CASSVDMPGEQYF.